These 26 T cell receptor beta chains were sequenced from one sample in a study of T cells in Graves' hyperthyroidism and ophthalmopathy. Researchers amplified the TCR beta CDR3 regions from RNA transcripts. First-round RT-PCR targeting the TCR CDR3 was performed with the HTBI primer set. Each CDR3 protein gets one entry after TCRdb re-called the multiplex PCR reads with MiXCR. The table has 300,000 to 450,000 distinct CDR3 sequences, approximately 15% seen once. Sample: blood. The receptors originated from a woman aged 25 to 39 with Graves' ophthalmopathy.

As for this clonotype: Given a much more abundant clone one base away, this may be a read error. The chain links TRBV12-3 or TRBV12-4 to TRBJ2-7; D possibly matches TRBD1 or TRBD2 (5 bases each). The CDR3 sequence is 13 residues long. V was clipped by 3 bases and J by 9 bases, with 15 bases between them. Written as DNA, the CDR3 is TGTGCCAGCAGTTTGGGGGTCCGCGACGGGCAGTACTTC. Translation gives CASSLGVRDGQYF.

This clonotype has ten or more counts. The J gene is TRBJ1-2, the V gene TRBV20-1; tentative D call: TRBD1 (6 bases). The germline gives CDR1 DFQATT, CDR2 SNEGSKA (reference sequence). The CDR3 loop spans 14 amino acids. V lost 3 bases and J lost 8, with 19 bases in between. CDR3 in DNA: TGCAGTGCTAGTGTAGGGGGTCCCCTTCGGGGCTACACCTTC. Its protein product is CSASVGGPLRGYTF.

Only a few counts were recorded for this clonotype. CDR3 bases: TGCAGTGCTAGAGGTCGGGTGCGTCAGGTATCTGGAAACACCATATATTTT. Translating it yields CSARGRVRQVSGNTIYF. J is TRBJ1-3 and V is TRBV20-1; no clear D. The germline gives CDR1 DFQATT, CDR2 SNEGSKA (reference sequence). V lost 1 base and J lost 1, with 17 bases in between. The CDR3 sequence is 17 residues long.

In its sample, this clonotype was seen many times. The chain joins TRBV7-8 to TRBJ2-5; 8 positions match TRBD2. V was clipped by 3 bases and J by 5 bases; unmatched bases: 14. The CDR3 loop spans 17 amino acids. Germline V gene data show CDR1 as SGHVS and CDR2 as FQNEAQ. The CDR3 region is CASSFRGDSGVGETQYF. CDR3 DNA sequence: TGTGCCAGCAGCTTTAGGGGGGATAGCGGGGTCGGGGAGACCCAGTACTTC. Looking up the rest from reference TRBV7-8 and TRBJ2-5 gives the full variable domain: GAGVSQSPRYKVAKRGQDVALRCDPISGHVSLFWYQQALGQGPEFLTYFQNEAQLDKSGLPSDRFFAERPEGSVSTLKIQRTQQEDSAVYLCASSFRGDSGVGETQYFGPGTRLLVL.

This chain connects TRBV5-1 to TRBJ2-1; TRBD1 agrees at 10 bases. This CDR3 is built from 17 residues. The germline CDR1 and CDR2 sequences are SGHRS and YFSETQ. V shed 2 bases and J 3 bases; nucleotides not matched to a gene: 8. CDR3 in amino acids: CASSFHPGTGDYNEQFF. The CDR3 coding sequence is TGCGCCAGCAGCTTTCATCCCGGGACAGGGGACTACAATGAGCAGTTCTTC.

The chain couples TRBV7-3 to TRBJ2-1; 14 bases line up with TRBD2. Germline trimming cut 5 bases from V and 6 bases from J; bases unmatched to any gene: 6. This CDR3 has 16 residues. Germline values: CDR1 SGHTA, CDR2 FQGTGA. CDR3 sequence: CASSMRTSGGFNEQFF. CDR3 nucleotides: TGTGCCAGCAGCATGCGGACTAGCGGGGGGTTCAATGAGCAGTTCTTC.

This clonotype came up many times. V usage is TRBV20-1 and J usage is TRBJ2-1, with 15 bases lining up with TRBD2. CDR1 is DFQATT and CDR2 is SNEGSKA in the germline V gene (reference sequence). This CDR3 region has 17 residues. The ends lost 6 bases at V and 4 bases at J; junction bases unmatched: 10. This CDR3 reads CSAEKAGTSGGYNEQFF. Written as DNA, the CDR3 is TGCAGTGCCGAAAAAGCCGGGACTAGCGGGGGGTACAATGAGCAGTTCTTC.

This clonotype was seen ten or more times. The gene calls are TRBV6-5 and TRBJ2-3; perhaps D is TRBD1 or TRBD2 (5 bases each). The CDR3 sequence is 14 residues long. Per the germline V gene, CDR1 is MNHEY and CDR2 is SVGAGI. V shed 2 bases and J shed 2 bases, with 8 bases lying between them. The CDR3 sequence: CASSYGGATDTQYF. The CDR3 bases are TGTGCCAGCAGTTACGGGGGAGCCACAGATACGCAGTATTTT.

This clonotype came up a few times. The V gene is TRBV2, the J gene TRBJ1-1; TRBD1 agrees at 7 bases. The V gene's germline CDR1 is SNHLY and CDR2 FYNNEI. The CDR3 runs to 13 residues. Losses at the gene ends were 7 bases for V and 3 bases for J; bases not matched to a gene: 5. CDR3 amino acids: CASKNTGDTEAFF. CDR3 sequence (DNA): TGTGCCAGCAAAAATACAGGGGACACTGAAGCTTTCTTT.

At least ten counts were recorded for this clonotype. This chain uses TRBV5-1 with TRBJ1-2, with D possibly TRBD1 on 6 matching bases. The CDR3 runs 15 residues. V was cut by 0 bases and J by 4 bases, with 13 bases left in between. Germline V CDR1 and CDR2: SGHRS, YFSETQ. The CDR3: CASSLAFRDTYGYTF. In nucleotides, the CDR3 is TGCGCCAGCAGCTTGGCCTTTAGGGACACCTATGGCTACACCTTC.

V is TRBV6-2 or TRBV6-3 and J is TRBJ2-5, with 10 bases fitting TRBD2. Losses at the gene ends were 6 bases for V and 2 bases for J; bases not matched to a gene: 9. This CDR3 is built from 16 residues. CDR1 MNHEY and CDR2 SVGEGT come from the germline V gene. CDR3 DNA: TGTGCCAGCAGATACCCTAGCGGGGGTGCGCAAGAGACCCAGTACTTC. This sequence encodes CASRYPSGGAQETQYF.

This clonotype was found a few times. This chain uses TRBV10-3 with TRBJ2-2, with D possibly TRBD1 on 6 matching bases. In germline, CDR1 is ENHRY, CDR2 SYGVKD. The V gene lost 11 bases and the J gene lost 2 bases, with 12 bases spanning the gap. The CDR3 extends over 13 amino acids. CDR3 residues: CAENRVNTGELFF. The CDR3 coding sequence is TGTGCCGAAAACAGGGTAAACACCGGGGAGCTGTTTTTT.

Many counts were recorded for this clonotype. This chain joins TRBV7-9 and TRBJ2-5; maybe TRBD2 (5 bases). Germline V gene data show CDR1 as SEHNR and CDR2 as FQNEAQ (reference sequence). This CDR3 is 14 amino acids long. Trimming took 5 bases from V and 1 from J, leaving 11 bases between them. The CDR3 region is CASSGPGIQETQYF. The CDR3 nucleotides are TGTGCCAGCAGCGGACCGGGGATCCAAGAGACCCAGTACTTC.

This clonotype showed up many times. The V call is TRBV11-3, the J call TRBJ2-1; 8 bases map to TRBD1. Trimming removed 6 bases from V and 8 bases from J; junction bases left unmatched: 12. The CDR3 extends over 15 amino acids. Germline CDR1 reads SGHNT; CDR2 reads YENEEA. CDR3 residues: CASRRTGSRLYEQFF. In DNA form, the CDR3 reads TGTGCCAGCAGACGGACAGGGTCACGGCTCTATGAGCAGTTCTTC.

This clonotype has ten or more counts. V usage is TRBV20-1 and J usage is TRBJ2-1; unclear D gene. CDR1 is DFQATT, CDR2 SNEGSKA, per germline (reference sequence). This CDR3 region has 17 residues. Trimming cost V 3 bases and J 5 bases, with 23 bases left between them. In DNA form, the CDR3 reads TGCAGTGCTAGCGCGGTTGTGACTCGTAAAGTACACAATGAGCAGTTCTTC. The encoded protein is CSASAVVTRKVHNEQFF.

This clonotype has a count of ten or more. CDR3 nucleotide sequence: TGCGCCAGCAGCGATCACACCGGGGAGCTGTTTTTT. Translation gives CASSDHTGELFF. V usage is TRBV5-1 and J usage is TRBJ2-2; D is ambiguous. V was shortened by 4 bases and J by 3 bases, with 4 bases between the two germline ends. Per germline, CDR1 SGHRS and CDR2 YFSETQ. The CDR3 is 12 amino acids.

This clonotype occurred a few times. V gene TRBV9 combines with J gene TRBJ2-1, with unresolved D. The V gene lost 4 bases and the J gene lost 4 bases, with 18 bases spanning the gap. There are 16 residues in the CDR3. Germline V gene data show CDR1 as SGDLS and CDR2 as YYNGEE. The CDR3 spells CASSTRIASPYNEQFF. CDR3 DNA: TGTGCCAGCAGCACAAGGATAGCTTCCCCATACAATGAGCAGTTCTTC.

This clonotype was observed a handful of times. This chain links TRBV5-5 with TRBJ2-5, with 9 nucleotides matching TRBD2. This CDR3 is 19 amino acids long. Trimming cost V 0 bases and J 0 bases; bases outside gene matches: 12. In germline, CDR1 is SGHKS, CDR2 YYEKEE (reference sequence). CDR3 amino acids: CASSLAVPGLAAYQETQYF. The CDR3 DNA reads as TGTGCCAGCAGCTTGGCTGTCCCGGGACTAGCAGCTTACCAAGAGACCCAGTACTTC.

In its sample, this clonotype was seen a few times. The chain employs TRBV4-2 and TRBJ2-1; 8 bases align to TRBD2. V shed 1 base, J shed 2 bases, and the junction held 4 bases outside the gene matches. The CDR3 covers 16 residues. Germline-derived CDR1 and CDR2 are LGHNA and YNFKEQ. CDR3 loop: CASSQGDGGAYNEQFF. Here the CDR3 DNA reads TGTGCCAGCAGCCAAGGGGACGGGGGGGCCTACAATGAGCAGTTCTTC.

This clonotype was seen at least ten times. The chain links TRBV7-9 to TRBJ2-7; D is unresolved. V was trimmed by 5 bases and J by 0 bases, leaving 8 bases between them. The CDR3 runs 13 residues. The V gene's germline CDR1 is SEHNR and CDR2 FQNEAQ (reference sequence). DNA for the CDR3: TGTGCCAGCAGCCGAACGACCTCCTACGAGCAGTACTTC. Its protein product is CASSRTTSYEQYF.

The CDR3 sequence: CASMGPPGRQQSSGANVLTF. The CDR3 DNA is TGTGCCAGCATGGGGCCGCCAGGAAGACAGCAGAGCTCTGGGGCCAACGTCCTGACTTTC. J is TRBJ2-6 and V is TRBV2; possible D gene TRBD1, 5 bases. The CDR3 sequence is 20 residues long. Germline CDR1 SNHLY, CDR2 FYNNEI. The V gene lost 7 bases and the J gene lost 0 bases, with 25 bases spanning the gap. Full variable domain (rest looked up from reference TRBV2 and TRBJ2-6): EPEVTQTPSHQVTQMGQEVILRCVPISNHLYFYWYRQILGQKVEFLVSFYNNEISEKSEIFDDQFSVERPDGSNFTLKIRSTKLEDSAMYFCASMGPPGRQQSSGANVLTFGAGSRLTVL.

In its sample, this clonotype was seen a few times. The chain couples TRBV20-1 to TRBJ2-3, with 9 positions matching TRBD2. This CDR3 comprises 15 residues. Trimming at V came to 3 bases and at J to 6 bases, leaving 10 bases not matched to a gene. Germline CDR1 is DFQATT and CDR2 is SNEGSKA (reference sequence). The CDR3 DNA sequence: TGCAGTGCTAGCTTAGTAGCGGGGGAATCGGATACGCAGTATTTT. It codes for CSASLVAGESDTQYF.

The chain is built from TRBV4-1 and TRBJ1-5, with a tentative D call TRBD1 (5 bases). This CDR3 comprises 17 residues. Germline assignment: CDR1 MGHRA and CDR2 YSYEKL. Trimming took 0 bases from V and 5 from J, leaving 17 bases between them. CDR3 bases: TGCGCCAGCAGCCAAGATAAGAAAGGGGCCCTCGATCAGCCCCAGCATTTT. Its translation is CASSQDKKGALDQPQHF.

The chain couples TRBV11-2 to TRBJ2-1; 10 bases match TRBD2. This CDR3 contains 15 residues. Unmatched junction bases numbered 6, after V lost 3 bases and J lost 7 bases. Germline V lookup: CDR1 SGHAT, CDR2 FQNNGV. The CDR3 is CASSFPTAGGNEQFF. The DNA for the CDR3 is TGTGCCAGCAGCTTCCCGACAGCGGGGGGGAATGAGCAGTTCTTC.

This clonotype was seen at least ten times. The CDR3: CASSSGTSGNTGELFF. In nucleotides, the CDR3 is TGTGCCAGCAGCAGTGGGACTAGCGGTAACACCGGGGAGCTGTTTTTT. The genes are TRBV7-2 and TRBJ2-2; 11 bases agree with TRBD2. The V and J ends lost 5 bases and 2 bases, in that order; junction bases with no gene match: 4. Germline V lookup: CDR1 SGHTA, CDR2 FQGNSA. The CDR3 contains 16 residues.

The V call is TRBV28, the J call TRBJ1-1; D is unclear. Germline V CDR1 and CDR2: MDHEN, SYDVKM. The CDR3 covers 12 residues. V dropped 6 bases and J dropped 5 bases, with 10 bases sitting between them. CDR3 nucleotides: TGTGCCAGCAGCAGCGTTGAGACTGAAGCTTTCTTT. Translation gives CASSSVETEAFF.